Sequencing of this T cell receptor (beta chain) was carried out in a study of T cell repertoires in cytomegalovirus infection. TCRdb re-derived calls from the reads in MiXCR, one entry per CDR3 protein. The sample lists some 900,000 distinct CDR3 sequences; 32% were seen once. This clonotype appeared many times. Its matching antigen is unknown. Germline V gene sequence: CDR1 SGHTA, CDR2 FQGNSA. The ends were cut back, 1 base at V and 7 bases at J, with 11 bases in the middle. CDR3 size: 14 residues. The chain uses TRBV7-2 and TRBJ2-1; D possibly corresponds to TRBD2 (6 bases). The receptor was derived from a human donor in good health (CMV status not recorded). Some clones in this sample may be carry-over from other donors' samples. Material: cultured CD8+ T cells from PBMCs, obtained from culture after CMV antigen stimulation. CDR3 sequence reads: CASSLGPSENEQFF. The CDR3 DNA is TGTGCCAGCAGCTTAGGTCCTAGCGAGAATGAGCAGTTCTTC.